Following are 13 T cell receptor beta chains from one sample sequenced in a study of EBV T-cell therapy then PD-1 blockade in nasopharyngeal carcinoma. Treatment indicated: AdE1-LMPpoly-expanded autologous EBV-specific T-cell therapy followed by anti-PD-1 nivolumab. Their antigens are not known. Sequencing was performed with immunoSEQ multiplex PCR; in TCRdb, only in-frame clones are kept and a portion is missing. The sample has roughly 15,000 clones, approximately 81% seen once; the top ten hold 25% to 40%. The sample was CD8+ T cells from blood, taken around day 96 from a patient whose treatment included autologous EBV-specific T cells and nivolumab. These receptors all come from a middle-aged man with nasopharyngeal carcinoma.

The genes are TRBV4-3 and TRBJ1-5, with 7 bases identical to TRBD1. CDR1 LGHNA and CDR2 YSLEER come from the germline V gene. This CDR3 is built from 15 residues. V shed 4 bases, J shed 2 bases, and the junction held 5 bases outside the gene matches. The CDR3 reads CASSLTGTGNQPQHF. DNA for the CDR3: TGCGCCAGCAGCCTTACCGGGACAGGCAATCAGCCCCAGCATTTT.

CDR3 protein: CATSDLSGGASNEQFF. The DNA of the CDR3 is TGTGCCACCAGTGATTTAAGCGGGGGGGCCTCCAATGAGCAGTTCTTC. V usage is TRBV24-1 and J usage is TRBJ2-1, with TRBD2 matching 10 bases. There are 16 residues in the CDR3. The germline gives CDR1 KGHDR, CDR2 SFDVKD. The trim removed 1 base at V and 6 bases at J, leaving 5 bases unmatched.

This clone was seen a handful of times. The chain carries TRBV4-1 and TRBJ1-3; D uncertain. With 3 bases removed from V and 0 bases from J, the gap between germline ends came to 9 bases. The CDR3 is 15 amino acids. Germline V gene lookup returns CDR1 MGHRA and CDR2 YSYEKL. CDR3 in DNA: TGCGCCAGCAGCCAGCGGGATTACTCTGGAAACACCATATATTTT. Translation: CASSQRDYSGNTIYF.

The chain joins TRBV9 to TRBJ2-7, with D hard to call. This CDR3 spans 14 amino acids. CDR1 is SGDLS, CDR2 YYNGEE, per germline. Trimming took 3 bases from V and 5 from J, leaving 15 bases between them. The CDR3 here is CASSAESTWNEQYF. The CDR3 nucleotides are TGTGCCAGCAGCGCTGAATCCACCTGGAACGAGCAGTACTTC.

CDR3 nucleotides: TGCGCCAGCACACCTTTCCTAGGCCGAGCTAACTATGGCTACACCTTC. The encoded protein is CASTPFLGRANYGYTF. V is TRBV5-1 and J is TRBJ1-2; D is unresolved. CDR3 size: 16 residues. V was pared by 6 bases and J by 0 bases, with 18 bases between. The V gene's germline CDR1 is SGHRS and CDR2 YFSETQ. Full variable domain (remainder filled in from reference TRBV5-1 and TRBJ1-2): KAGVTQTPRYLIKTRGQQVTLSCSPISGHRSVSWYQQTPGQGLQFLFEYFSETQRNKGNFPGRFSGRQFSNSRSEMNVSTLELGDSALYLCASTPFLGRANYGYTFGSGTRLTVV.

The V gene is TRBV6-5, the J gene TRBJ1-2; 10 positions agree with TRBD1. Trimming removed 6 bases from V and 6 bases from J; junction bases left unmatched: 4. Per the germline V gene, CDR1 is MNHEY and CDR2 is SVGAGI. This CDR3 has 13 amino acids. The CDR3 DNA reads TGTGCCAGCAGACCCGGGACAGGGGATGGCTACACCTTC. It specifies CASRPGTGDGYTF.

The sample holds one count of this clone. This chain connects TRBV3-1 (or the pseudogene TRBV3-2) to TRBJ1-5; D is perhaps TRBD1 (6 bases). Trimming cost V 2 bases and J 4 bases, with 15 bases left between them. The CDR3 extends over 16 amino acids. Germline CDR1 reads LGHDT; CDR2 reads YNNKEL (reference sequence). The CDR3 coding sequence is TGTGCCAGCAGCCAATTCCCCGGGACACCAAATCAGCCCCAGCATTTT. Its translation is CASSQFPGTPNQPQHF.

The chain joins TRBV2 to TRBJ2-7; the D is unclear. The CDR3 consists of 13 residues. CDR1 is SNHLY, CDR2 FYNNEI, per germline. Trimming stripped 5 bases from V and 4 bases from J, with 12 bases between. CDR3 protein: CASSPRTGYEQYF. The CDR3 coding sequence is TGTGCCAGCAGTCCCCGGACGGGTTACGAGCAGTACTTC.

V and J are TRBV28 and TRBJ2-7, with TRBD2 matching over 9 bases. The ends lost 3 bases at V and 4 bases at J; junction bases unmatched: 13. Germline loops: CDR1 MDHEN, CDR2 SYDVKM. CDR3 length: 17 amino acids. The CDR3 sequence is CASSLAHPWRGGYEQYF. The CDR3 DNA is TGTGCCAGCAGTTTGGCCCACCCATGGCGGGGGGGATACGAGCAGTACTTC.

The CDR3 spells CASSASKGEQYF. DNA for the CDR3: TGTGCCAGCAGCGCCTCCAAAGGCGAGCAGTACTTC. V gene TRBV9 combines with J gene TRBJ2-7; D call uncertain. The CDR3 contains 12 residues. Germline V gene lookup returns CDR1 SGDLS and CDR2 YYNGEE. V was clipped by 3 bases and J by 6 bases, with 10 bases between them.

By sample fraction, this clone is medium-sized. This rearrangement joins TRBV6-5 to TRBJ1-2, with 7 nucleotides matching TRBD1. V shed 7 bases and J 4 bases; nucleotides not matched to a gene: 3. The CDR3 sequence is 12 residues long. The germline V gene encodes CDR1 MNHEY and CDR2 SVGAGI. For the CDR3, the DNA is TGTGCCAGCATGTCAGGGGGCTATGGCTACACCTTC. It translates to CASMSGGYGYTF.

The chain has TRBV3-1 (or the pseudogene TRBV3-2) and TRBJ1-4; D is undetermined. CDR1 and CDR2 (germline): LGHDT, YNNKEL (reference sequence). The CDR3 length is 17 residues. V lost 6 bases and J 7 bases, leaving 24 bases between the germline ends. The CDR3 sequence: CASSPPPSWAKGEKLFF. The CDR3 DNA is TGTGCCAGCAGTCCCCCCCCGTCATGGGCTAAGGGTGAAAAACTGTTTTTT.

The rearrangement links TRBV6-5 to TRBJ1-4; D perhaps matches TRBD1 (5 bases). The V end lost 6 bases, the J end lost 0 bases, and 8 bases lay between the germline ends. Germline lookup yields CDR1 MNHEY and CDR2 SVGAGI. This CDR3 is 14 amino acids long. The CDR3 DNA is TGTGCCAGCAGGAACAGGCCAACTAATGAAAAACTGTTTTTT. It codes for CASRNRPTNEKLFF.